The clone carrying this T cell receptor (beta chain) was picked up many times. Its target is not known. This specimen comes from a study of T-cell reconstitution after alpha-beta-depleted transplantation in children. Study outcomes and limitations: Some patients owed their high day-60 TCRbeta diversity to surviving recipient T cells and thymic progenitors. T-cell counts and diversity were attributed mostly to newly produced T cells one year after transplant. Alpha-beta T cells present about two months after transplant were reported to originate from several hundred expanded graft clones.

The length of the CDR3 is 11 residues. V was trimmed by 3 bases and J by 5 bases, leaving 7 bases between them. Germline V gene sequence: CDR1 SQVTM, CDR2 ANQGSEA. The TCRbeta library incorporated unique molecular identifiers. TCRdb re-analysed the PCR reads in MiXCR, keeping a single row per CDR3 protein. Seen here are about 300,000 distinct CDR3 sequences, roughly 7.8% observed once, and the top ten hold approximately 9.1%. Material: peripheral blood, obtained 360 days after TCRalphabeta/CD19-depleted stem cell transplant. The receptor's source is a female patient younger than 10 who had a stem cell transplant for Fanconi anemia, so the T cells may come from the graft donor. The chain couples TRBV29-1 to TRBJ2-5, with D perhaps matching TRBD1 or TRBD2 (5 bases each). CDR3 region: CSVDRDETQYF. For the CDR3, the DNA is TGCAGCGTTGACAGGGACGAGACCCAGTACTTC. Full variable domain (rest looked up from reference TRBV29-1 and TRBJ2-5): SAVISQKPSRDICQRGTSLTIQCQVDSQVTMMFWYRQQPGQSLTLIATANQGSEATYESGFVIDKFPISRPNLTFSTLTVSNMSPEDSSIYLCSVDRDETQYFGPGTRLLVL.